Below, one T cell receptor beta chain is given with its context. What it binds is unknown. Some second doses came at about 4 weeks and others at about 12 weeks; these were pooled. The data derive from a study of T cell responses to AZD1222 COVID-19 vaccine. Study-level points and caveats: Spike-specific TCR breadth and depth grew following two AZD1222 doses. The donors showed a predominance of white British ancestry and of females, with possible underestimation of clonal diversity.

Assay: immunoSEQ multiplex PCR; the TCRdb copy retains only in-frame clones and omits some. The sample carries about 69,000 clones, over 65% recorded once. This CDR3 spans 16 amino acids. Germline values: CDR1 MGHRA, CDR2 YSYEKL. The V and J ends lost 3 bases and 9 bases respectively, with 20 bases between them. The receptor comes from an adult who received the AZD1222 COVID-19 vaccine. Sequenced material: peripheral blood, taken 28 days after the second AZD1222 dose. The chain uses TRBV4-1 and TRBJ2-2; D unclear. The CDR3 is CASSHPARSVEWELFF. For the CDR3, the DNA is TGCGCCAGCAGCCATCCCGCACGCAGCGTGGAGTGGGAGCTGTTTTTT.